The 18 T cell receptor beta chains in this list originate from one sample, sequenced in a study of CD8+CD57+ T cells in acquired aplastic anemia. TCR beta VDJ and CDR3 profiling used genomic DNA as template. TCRdb itself ran the reads through MiXCR, one entry per CDR3 protein. The repertoire holds some 200,000 distinct CDR3 sequences, 40% to 50% seen once, with around 9.7% in the top ten. Before being chosen for sequencing, patients had shown CD8+CD57+ cell expansion by flow cytometry. The sequenced sample consisted of sorted CD4+, CD8+, or CD8+CD57+ T cells (not recorded which) from PBMCs. The receptors were sampled from a human donor with aplastic anemia.

This clonotype was seen repeatedly, ten times or more. CDR3 amino acids: CASSRTGRTDTQYF. CDR3 in DNA: TGTGCCAGCAGTCGCACAGGGAGGACAGATACGCAGTATTTT. The chain uses TRBV12-3 or TRBV12-4 and TRBJ2-3; the D gene could be TRBD1 or TRBD2 (6 bases each). This CDR3 is built from 14 residues. With 5 bases removed from V and 3 bases from J, the gap between germline ends came to 12 bases.

This clonotype has just a few counts. This chain joins TRBV6-5 and TRBJ1-3; 7 bases are a match to TRBD1. The V gene's germline CDR1 is MNHEY and CDR2 SVGAGI. The CDR3 contains 15 residues. V lost 2 bases to trimming and J lost 4 bases; unmatched junction nucleotides: 5. The CDR3 region is CASSYEGRGGNTIYF. CDR3 nucleotides: TGTGCCAGCAGTTACGAAGGCAGGGGGGGAAACACCATATATTTT.

This clonotype was observed many times. J is TRBJ1-5 and V is TRBV4-3; maybe TRBD1 (5 bases). The CDR3 is 16 residues long. CDR1 is LGHNA, CDR2 YSLEER, per germline. V lost 1 base and J lost 1, with 11 bases in between. The CDR3 DNA reads TGCGCCAGCAGCCAAGGGGGGAGGCTAAGCAATCAGCCCCAGCATTTT. It yields the protein CASSQGGRLSNQPQHF.

J is TRBJ2-5 and V is TRBV5-1; weak D call: TRBD1 (6 bases). From germline, CDR1 is SGHRS and CDR2 YFSETQ. V lost 4 bases and J lost 2, with 12 bases in between. CDR3 size: 14 residues. CDR3 region: CASSVQQGQETQYF. CDR3 in DNA: TGCGCCAGCAGCGTCCAACAGGGTCAAGAGACCCAGTACTTC.

The table lists this clonotype with many counts. The genes are TRBV10-2 and TRBJ1-5, with D maybe TRBD1 (6 bases). Trimming removed 2 bases at V and 6 bases at J, with 14 bases between. The CDR3 covers 15 residues. Germline CDR1 is WSHSY and CDR2 is SAAADI. The CDR3 DNA reads TGCGCCAGCAGTGAGGTCTCGGGGGCAGGTCAGCCCCAGCATTTT. Translated: CASSEVSGAGQPQHF.

The chain employs TRBV10-3 and TRBJ1-1, with TRBD1 as a possible D gene (5 bases). V lost 0 bases, J lost 1 base, and 15 bases lay in between. CDR3 length: 17 residues. The germline V gene encodes CDR1 ENHRY and CDR2 SYGVKD. CDR3 in DNA: TGTGCCATCAGTGAGTCGAGGCGGGACGGGCCGAACACTGAAGCTTTCTTT. This translates into CAISESRRDGPNTEAFF.

This clonotype turned up a few times. The CDR3 DNA follows: TGTGCCACCAGTGACGTTGACCGGGCTTTCTTT. Its translation: CATSDVDRAFF. The rearrangement joins TRBV24-1 to TRBJ1-1; D is ambiguous. The CDR3 is 11 amino acids. V was cut by 4 bases and J by 11 bases, with 10 bases left in between. CDR1 is KGHDR, CDR2 SFDVKD, per germline.

CDR3 residues: CATSEAGNQPQHF. DNA for the CDR3: TGTGCCACCAGTGAAGCGGGCAATCAGCCCCAGCATTTT. This rearrangement joins TRBV24-1 to TRBJ1-5, with no clear D. V gave up 4 bases and J gave up 2 bases, with 5 bases separating them. This CDR3 comprises 13 residues. CDR1 and CDR2 from the germline V gene are KGHDR and SFDVKD.

The genes are TRBV20-1 and TRBJ2-1, with a tentative D call TRBD2 (6 bases). The CDR3 is 15 residues long. V was clipped by 2 bases and J by 5 bases, with 16 bases between them. Per germline, CDR1 DFQATT and CDR2 SNEGSKA (reference sequence). CDR3 region: CSARLPLARHNEQFF. DNA for the CDR3: TGCAGTGCTAGACTGCCGCTAGCGCGACACAATGAGCAGTTCTTC.

This chain links TRBV11-1 with TRBJ1-6; D is undetermined. Germline values: CDR1 SGHAT, CDR2 FQDESV (reference sequence). V gave up 4 bases and J gave up 10 bases, with 17 bases separating them. CDR3 length equals 15 residues. This CDR3 is CASSYGWGGSSPLHF. In DNA form, the CDR3 reads TGTGCCAGCAGCTATGGGTGGGGAGGGAGCTCACCCCTCCACTTT.

This clonotype was found many times. The rearrangement joins TRBV20-1 to TRBJ2-5, with TRBD2 matching 12 bases. From germline, CDR1 is DFQATT and CDR2 SNEGSKA (reference sequence). Trimming removed 2 bases from V and 12 bases from J; junction bases left unmatched: 10. This CDR3 has 14 residues. The CDR3 loop reads CSARLAGGPGPEYF. The CDR3, as DNA: TGCAGTGCTAGACTAGCGGGAGGGCCGGGGCCCGAGTACTTC.

The chain joins TRBV19 to TRBJ1-1; D call uncertain. The CDR3 contains 13 residues. V lost 9 bases and J lost 4, with 15 bases in between. CDR1 LNHDA and CDR2 SQIVND come from the germline V gene (reference sequence). The CDR3 DNA sequence: TGTGCCAGCATCGTTAGAGGGAGCACTGAAGCTTTCTTT. Its translation: CASIVRGSTEAFF. Based on the CDR3 plus reference TRBV19 and TRBJ1-1, the full variable domain is DGGITQSPKYLFRKEGQNVTLSCEQNLNHDAMYWYRQDPGQGLRLIYYSQIVNDFQKGDIAEGYSVSREKKESFPLTVTSAQKNPTAFYLCASIVRGSTEAFFGQGTRLTVV.

Worth noting for this clonotype: A junction boundary mismatches the germline segment, possibly from a read error. This chain connects TRBV29-1 to TRBJ2-3; 7 nucleotides line up with TRBD1. Germline V lookup: CDR1 SQVTM, CDR2 ANQGSEA. CDR3 length: 14 residues. CDR3 nucleotide sequence: TGCAGCGTTGCGCGACAGGGAAGCACAGATACGCAGTCTTTT. Its protein product is CSVARQGSTDTQSF.

This clonotype was seen ten or more times. The chain uses TRBV10-3 and TRBJ1-1, with D perhaps matching TRBD1 (5 bases). The CDR3 spans 13 residues. Germline V lookup: CDR1 ENHRY, CDR2 SYGVKD. V was pared by 4 bases and J by 2 bases, with 8 bases between. CDR3 in amino acids: CAISAGGNTEAFF. CDR3 in DNA: TGTGCCATCAGTGCTGGGGGAAACACTGAAGCTTTCTTT.

In DNA form, the CDR3 reads TGTGCCATCAGGGAGGACAGGGAACTGGCCTACGAGCAGTACTTC. Its protein is CAIREDRELAYEQYF. The chain links TRBV10-3 to TRBJ2-7; 8 bases are shared with TRBD1. Losses at the gene ends were 6 bases for V and 2 bases for J; bases not matched to a gene: 9. The CDR3 runs to 15 residues. Germline V gene data show CDR1 as ENHRY and CDR2 as SYGVKD.

This CDR3 is CASSGRTSGGALPTYEQYF. CDR3 nucleotide sequence: TGCGCCAGCAGCGGTAGAACTAGCGGGGGGGCCCTCCCTACCTACGAGCAGTACTTC. The V gene is TRBV5-1, the J gene TRBJ2-7; TRBD2 matches 13 bases. The germline V gene has CDR1 SGHRS and CDR2 YFSETQ. Trimming cost V 4 bases and J 2 bases; bases outside gene matches: 15. This CDR3 is 19 amino acids long. The full variable domain, with the rest looked up from reference TRBV5-1 and TRBJ2-7, is KAGVTQTPRYLIKTRGQQVTLSCSPISGHRSVSWYQQTPGQGLQFLFEYFSETQRNKGNFPGRFSGRQFSNSRSEMNVSTLELGDSALYLCASSGRTSGGALPTYEQYFGPGTRLTVT.

The V call is TRBV7-9, the J call TRBJ1-2; D unresolved. The V gene lost 8 bases and the J gene lost 8 bases, with 15 bases spanning the gap. Germline CDR1 is SEHNR and CDR2 is FQNEAQ (reference sequence). CDR3 size: 12 residues. The CDR3 nucleotides read TGTGCCAGCGAAGGTGCGATGAAGGGCTACACCTTC. Translated, it gives CASEGAMKGYTF.

The V gene is TRBV9, the J gene TRBJ2-1, with D perhaps TRBD2 (5 bases). CDR1 SGDLS and CDR2 YYNGEE come from the germline V gene. Trimming shortened V by 0 bases and J by 6 bases, and 10 bases separated the two germline ends. The CDR3 is 14 residues long. DNA for the CDR3: TGTGCCAGCAGCGTAGGTCCGGGAAGCAATGAGCAGTTCTTC. Protein: CASSVGPGSNEQFF.